This T cell receptor (beta chain) is drawn from a study of breast tumors, draining lymph nodes, adjacent tissues. The V gene's germline CDR1 is GTSNPN and CDR2 SVGIG (reference sequence). V lost 0 bases and J 4 bases, leaving 21 bases between the germline ends. This CDR3 is built from 17 residues. The lymph nodes were axillary draining lymph nodes from breast cancer patients. One entry per CDR3 protein, called by TCRdb with MiXCR from the multiplex PCR reads. The repertoire consists of under 350,000 distinct CDR3 sequences, with about 30% occurring once and the leading ten covering around 1%. The sequence was obtained from a female donor with breast cancer. Some clones in this sample may be carry-over from other donors' samples. V gene TRBV30 combines with J gene TRBJ1-2, with no clear D. Sequences were obtained from axillary lymph node tissue. The CDR3 protein is CAWSVDRIGVGIYGYTF. The DNA for the CDR3 is TGTGCCTGGAGTGTAGATAGAATTGGGGTCGGGATCTATGGCTACACCTTC.